These 9 T cell receptor beta chains were sequenced from one sample in a study of type 1 regulatory T cells. MiXCR, applied by TCRdb to the reads, yields one record per CDR3 protein. The sample lists about 60,000 distinct CDR3 sequences; around 49% were seen once. Their target antigens are unknown. Sequencing was carried out using cultured non-Tr1 T cells, either the whole culture or a sorted T cell fraction (not recorded which). The receptors come from a human donor in good health.

This clonotype has only a few counts. This sequence joins TRBV7-2 and TRBJ2-1; 10 bases agree with TRBD2. Trimming cost V 6 bases and J 0 bases; bases outside gene matches: 5. The CDR3 is made up of 16 amino acids. Germline lookup yields CDR1 SGHTA and CDR2 FQGNSA. CDR3 in amino acids: CASRKAGGSSYNEQFF. Here the CDR3 DNA reads TGTGCCAGCAGAAAAGCGGGGGGGAGCTCCTACAATGAGCAGTTCTTC.

CDR3 region: CSALKGTSTDTQYF. CDR3 nucleotide sequence: TGCAGTGCCCTGAAGGGCACTAGCACAGATACGCAGTATTTT. The chain links TRBV20-1 to TRBJ2-3; D remains ambiguous. The CDR3 runs to 14 residues. Germline V gene lookup returns CDR1 DFQATT and CDR2 SNEGSKA (reference sequence). Trimming pared 6 bases from V and 0 bases from J, leaving 13 bases between.

This clonotype was seen ten or more times. This sequence joins TRBV12-3 or TRBV12-4 and TRBJ1-5, with 11 bases fitting TRBD1. This CDR3 spans 15 amino acids. Losses at the gene ends were 3 bases for V and 12 bases for J; bases not matched to a gene: 10. The CDR3 DNA is TGTGCCAGCAGTTTCCACGGGACAGGGGGGGGCGGCCAGCATTTT. Its protein product is CASSFHGTGGGGQHF.

There are a few counts of this clonotype. V is TRBV7-9 and J is TRBJ2-3; D is unresolved. Germline V gene sequence: CDR1 SEHNR, CDR2 FQNEAQ (reference sequence). The CDR3 contains 15 residues. V dropped 1 base and J dropped 1 base, with 9 bases sitting between them. The DNA of the CDR3 is TGTGCCAGCAGCTTAGATGGCGTCGGCACAGATACGCAGTATTTT. It specifies CASSLDGVGTDTQYF.

This clonotype was observed many times. The DNA of the CDR3 is TGTGCCAGCAGTATACAGGGGGCTGCTCAGCCCCAGCATTTT. Translation gives CASSIQGAAQPQHF. The chain joins TRBV12-3 or TRBV12-4 to TRBJ1-5; TRBD1 agrees at 9 bases. This CDR3 contains 14 residues. J gave up 6 bases and V 5 bases, and 5 bases lay outside the gene matches.

J is TRBJ2-1 and V is TRBV7-8, with 10 bases matching TRBD1. The CDR3 runs 16 residues. V lost 2 bases to trimming and J lost 6 bases; unmatched junction nucleotides: 7. Germline V gives CDR1 SGHVS, CDR2 FQNEAQ. CDR3 bases: TGTGCCAGCAGCTTAACCGGGACAGGGGCCTCCAATGAGCAGTTCTTC. Translating it yields CASSLTGTGASNEQFF.

The chain recombines TRBV30 with TRBJ2-7, with D maybe TRBD2 (6 bases). This CDR3 spans 12 amino acids. Per the germline V gene, CDR1 is GTSNPN and CDR2 is SVGIG (reference sequence). V dropped 1 base and J dropped 6 bases, with 10 bases sitting between them. The CDR3 spells CAWSDGGTEQYF. The CDR3 nucleotides are TGTGCCTGGAGTGACGGAGGGACCGAGCAGTACTTC.

This clonotype was observed a few times. The chain joins TRBV4-1 to TRBJ2-5, with D possibly called TRBD1 or TRBD2 (5 bases each). CDR1 is MGHRA, CDR2 YSYEKL, per germline. CDR3 length equals 14 residues. The V and J ends lost 3 bases and 4 bases respectively, with 12 bases between them. The CDR3 nucleotides are TGCGCCAGCAGCCATCCCGCAGGGACAGAGACCCAGTACTTC. Translated, it gives CASSHPAGTETQYF.

This clonotype occurred a few times. V usage is TRBV7-2 and J usage is TRBJ2-1, with D possibly matching TRBD1 (5 bases). The germline gives CDR1 SGHTA, CDR2 FQGNSA. Deletions cut 5 bases from V and 2 bases from J, with 13 bases between. The CDR3 has 15 amino acids. Here the CDR3 reads CASSLTKGTYNEQFF. The CDR3 DNA follows: TGTGCCAGCAGCCTAACCAAGGGGACCTACAATGAGCAGTTCTTC.